This TCR beta chain was recorded in a study of control samples from healthy donors and cancer patients. This CDR3 has 14 residues. Germline CDR1 is SGHTS and CDR2 is YDEGEE. The V end lost 1 base, the J end lost 1 base, and 8 bases lay between the germline ends. Some clones are missing from TCRdb's copy, which holds only in-frame ones; the method was immunoSEQ multiplex PCR. The sample comprises about 120,000 clones, around nine tenths of which are singletons, and roughly an eighth rests with the top ten. Sequenced input: blood. The TCR was taken from a man younger than 40 in good health. The chain combines TRBV5-8 with TRBJ1-2; no clear D. The CDR3 here is CASSLSGVNYGYTF. As DNA, the CDR3 is TGTGCCAGCAGCTTGTCTGGGGTTAACTATGGCTACACCTTC.